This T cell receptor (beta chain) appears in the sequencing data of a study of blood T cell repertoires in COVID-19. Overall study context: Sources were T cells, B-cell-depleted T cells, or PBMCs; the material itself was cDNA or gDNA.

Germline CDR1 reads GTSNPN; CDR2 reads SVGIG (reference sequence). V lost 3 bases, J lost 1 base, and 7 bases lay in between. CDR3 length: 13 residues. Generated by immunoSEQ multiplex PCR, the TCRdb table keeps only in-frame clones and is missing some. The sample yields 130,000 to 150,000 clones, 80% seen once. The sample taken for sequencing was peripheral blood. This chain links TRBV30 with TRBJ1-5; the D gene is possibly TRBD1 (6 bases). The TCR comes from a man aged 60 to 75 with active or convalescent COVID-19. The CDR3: CAWRQGSNQPQHF. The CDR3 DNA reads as TGTGCCTGGAGACAGGGAAGCAATCAGCCCCAGCATTTT.